What follows are 32 T cell receptor beta chains derived from one specimen sequenced in a study of T-cell reconstitution after alpha-beta-depleted transplantation in children. Unique molecular identifiers were incorporated when the TCRbeta library was constructed. Each CDR3 protein is one row after TCRdb ran MiXCR on the PCR reads. The table has approximately 400,000 distinct CDR3 sequences, around 16% seen once; the top ten hold just under 30%. The specimen comprised PBMCs, mostly from graft donor cells, sampled 360 days after TCRalphabeta/CD19-depleted stem cell transplant. The receptors derive from a boy under two years old who had a stem cell transplant for Wiskott-Aldrich syndrome, so the T cells may come from the graft donor.

The table lists this clonotype with a few counts. The chain is built from TRBV11-2 and TRBJ2-7; maybe TRBD2 (6 bases). CDR1 SGHAT and CDR2 FQNNGV come from the germline V gene. The V gene lost 3 bases and the J gene lost 2 bases, with 20 bases spanning the gap. The CDR3 runs 17 residues. This CDR3 is CASSFNPFRDFAYEQYF. Here the CDR3 DNA reads TGTGCCAGCAGCTTCAATCCATTCCGGGACTTCGCCTACGAGCAGTACTTC.

Points on this clonotype: As the CDR3 is not closed by the conserved phenylalanine or tryptophan, this likely results from a read error. The genes are TRBV7-8 and TRBJ2-7, with D hard to call. The CDR3 runs to 13 residues. The ends were cut back, 0 bases at V and 3 bases at J, with 6 bases in the middle. The germline V gene encodes CDR1 SGHVS and CDR2 FQNEAQ. The CDR3 sequence is CASSLALDYEQYL. CDR3 in DNA: TGTGCCAGCAGCTTAGCCTTGGACTACGAGCAGTACTTA.

This clonotype was recorded a few times. The V and J genes are TRBV12-3 or TRBV12-4 and TRBJ2-5; 12 bases align to TRBD2. Losses at the gene ends were 6 bases for V and 4 bases for J; bases not matched to a gene: 12. The CDR3 contains 17 residues. The CDR3 here is CASRPTTLLAGGETQYF. CDR3 nucleotides: TGTGCCAGCAGACCCACTACCCTACTAGCGGGGGGAGAGACCCAGTACTTC.

CDR3 in amino acids: CASSQGTGPRETQYF. For the CDR3, the DNA is TGTGCCAGCAGCCAAGGGACAGGACCGCGAGAGACCCAGTACTTC. The chain recombines TRBV7-7 with TRBJ2-5, with 8 bases that match TRBD1. Per germline, CDR1 SSHAT and CDR2 FNYEAQ (reference sequence). The ends lost 5 bases at V and 4 bases at J; junction bases unmatched: 9. This CDR3 has 15 residues.

The rearrangement uses TRBV28 and TRBJ2-3, with 14 positions matching TRBD2. Germline V CDR1 and CDR2: MDHEN, SYDVKM. This CDR3 has 15 amino acids. V lost 7 bases, J lost 6 bases, and 6 bases stayed unmatched. In nucleotides, the CDR3 is TGTGCCAGCACCAGACTAGCGGGGGGGCCGGATACGCAGTATTTT. Protein: CASTRLAGGPDTQYF.

The genes are TRBV10-3 and TRBJ2-5, with D possibly being TRBD1 (5 bases). The germline gives CDR1 ENHRY, CDR2 SYGVKD. V was clipped by 9 bases and J by 9 bases, with 20 bases between them. CDR3 length: 13 residues. The CDR3 DNA follows: TGTGCCATTGGGTCAGGCGCCTTAGGGGCCCAGTACTTC. This gives the protein CAIGSGALGAQYF.

This clonotype was counted between two and nine times. A junction end diverges from the germline sequence, so it may reflect a read error. V usage is TRBV6-6 and J usage is TRBJ1-4; 10 nucleotides match TRBD1. From germline, CDR1 is MNHNY and CDR2 SVGAGI (reference sequence). The CDR3 consists of 11 residues. CDR3 nucleotide sequence: TGCGGGACAGGGGCTAATGAAAAACTGTTTTTT. Protein sequence: CGTGANEKLFF.

The J gene is TRBJ2-5, the V gene TRBV20-1, with D unresolved. The CDR3 has 12 amino acids. Germline V gene sequence: CDR1 DFQATT, CDR2 SNEGSKA (reference sequence). The V gene lost 2 bases and the J gene lost 0 bases, with 4 bases spanning the gap. CDR3 sequence (DNA): TGCAGTGCTAGATACAACCAAGAGACCCAGTACTTC. Protein product: CSARYNQETQYF.

The chain uses TRBV14 and TRBJ2-1; perhaps TRBD1 as D (5 bases). Germline V lookup: CDR1 SGHDN, CDR2 FVKESK. The CDR3 covers 14 residues. Trimming removed 5 bases from V and 4 bases from J, with 12 bases in between. CDR3 nucleotides: TGTGCCAGCAGCGCAGGGCCTAATTACAATGAGCAGTTCTTC. Translating it yields CASSAGPNYNEQFF.

This clonotype was counted only a few times. V gene TRBV9 combines with J gene TRBJ1-6; no clear D gene. From germline, CDR1 is SGDLS and CDR2 YYNGEE. Trimming removed 0 bases at V and 7 bases at J, with 11 bases between. This CDR3 comprises 15 residues. This CDR3 is CASSVGGSVNSPLHF. In nucleotides, the CDR3 is TGTGCCAGCAGCGTAGGAGGGTCTGTGAATTCACCCCTCCACTTT.

V and J are TRBV19 and TRBJ2-3; D perhaps matches TRBD2 (5 bases). The CDR3 totals 15 residues. With 3 bases removed from V and 6 bases from J, the gap between germline ends came to 16 bases. Per the germline V gene, CDR1 is LNHDA and CDR2 is SQIVND (reference sequence). The CDR3 reads CASSMLERWEDTQYF. The CDR3 DNA reads as TGTGCCAGTAGTATGCTAGAACGGTGGGAGGATACGCAGTATTTT. The entire variable domain, with the rest obtained from reference TRBV19 and TRBJ2-3, is as follows: DGGITQSPKYLFRKEGQNVTLSCEQNLNHDAMYWYRQDPGQGLRLIYYSQIVNDFQKGDIAEGYSVSREKKESFPLTVTSAQKNPTAFYLCASSMLERWEDTQYFGPGTRLTVL.

This clonotype turned up a few times. The chain carries TRBV7-6 and TRBJ1-4, with a weak D call TRBD1 (5 bases). The V gene's germline CDR1 is SGHVS and CDR2 FNYEAQ. CDR3 size: 18 residues. With 4 bases removed from V and 1 base from J, the gap between germline ends came to 19 bases. The DNA of the CDR3 is TGTGCCAGCAGCTCTTACCCATTGGGGGAGAGAACTAATGAAAAACTGTTTTTT. Protein product: CASSSYPLGERTNEKLFF.

The chain combines TRBV5-1 with TRBJ2-7; TRBD1 agrees at 7 bases. Germline V lookup: CDR1 SGHRS, CDR2 YFSETQ. This CDR3 is 16 amino acids long. Unmatched junction bases numbered 12, after V lost 4 bases and J lost 2 bases. The CDR3 protein is CASSPVGNRGPYEQYF. The DNA for the CDR3 is TGCGCCAGCAGCCCTGTAGGCAACAGGGGCCCCTACGAGCAGTACTTC.

This clonotype was counted a few times. The chain recombines TRBV3-1 with TRBJ2-5; D is uncertain. CDR1 and CDR2 from the germline V gene are LGHDT and YNNKEL (reference sequence). V was cut by 8 bases and J by 3 bases, with 13 bases left in between. The CDR3 is 13 residues long. CDR3 DNA: TGTGCCAGCGGTCTGGATGGAGAAGAGACCCAGTACTTC. Residues: CASGLDGEETQYF.

The rearrangement joins TRBV24-1 to TRBJ2-1, with 7 nucleotides matching TRBD2. CDR1 is KGHDR and CDR2 is SFDVKD in the germline V gene. The CDR3 spans 15 residues. V dropped 5 bases and J dropped 2; count of bases not matched to a gene: 5. This CDR3 is CATSGRLAAYNEQFF. The CDR3 nucleotides read TGTGCCACCAGTGGTCGGCTAGCGGCCTACAATGAGCAGTTCTTC.

The rearrangement uses TRBV27 and TRBJ2-5, with 8 nucleotides matching TRBD2. This CDR3 is built from 16 residues. V lost 5 bases to trimming and J lost 5 bases; unmatched junction nucleotides: 13. Per germline, CDR1 MNHEY and CDR2 SMNVEV (reference sequence). The CDR3 here is CASSMNRQRELETQYF. The CDR3 DNA follows: TGTGCCAGCAGTATGAACCGCCAGCGGGAGTTGGAGACCCAGTACTTC.

This rearrangement joins TRBV28 to TRBJ1-6, with TRBD1 matching over 9 bases. This CDR3 is built from 16 residues. J gave up 7 bases and V 4 bases, and 8 bases lay outside the gene matches. CDR1 and CDR2 from the germline V gene are MDHEN and SYDVKM. CDR3 bases: TGTGCCAGCAGTTCCCTACCCGGGACAGGGAATTCACCCCTCCACTTT. Protein sequence: CASSSLPGTGNSPLHF.

The chain uses TRBV5-1 and TRBJ2-1, with D possibly called TRBD1 or TRBD2 (5 bases each). Germline values: CDR1 SGHRS, CDR2 YFSETQ. The CDR3 has 16 residues. Trimming removed 4 bases from V and 5 bases from J, with 19 bases in between. CDR3 loop: CASSTLRDPWDNEQFF. The CDR3 DNA reads TGCGCCAGCAGCACCCTCCGGGACCCGTGGGACAATGAGCAGTTCTTC.

Only a few counts were recorded for this clonotype. The V gene is TRBV2, the J gene TRBJ1-5; D may be TRBD1 (5 bases). Germline CDR1 is SNHLY and CDR2 is FYNNEI. V was clipped by 6 bases and J by 7 bases, with 25 bases between them. The CDR3 loop spans 17 amino acids. For the CDR3, the DNA is TGTGCCAGCAGCCGGGAACGAGTTCCGGGGCGAAGGCAGCCCCAGCATTTT. Translated, it gives CASSRERVPGRRQPQHF.

This chain uses TRBV9 with TRBJ1-4, with D possibly being TRBD1 (5 bases). The CDR3 has 15 residues. The V gene's germline CDR1 is SGDLS and CDR2 YYNGEE. V was clipped by 3 bases and J by 8 bases, with 17 bases between them. CDR3 residues: CASSDGGGEEEKLFF. Here the CDR3 DNA reads TGTGCCAGCAGCGACGGGGGGGGAGAGGAAGAAAAACTGTTTTTT.

This clonotype was counted ten times or more. The rearrangement joins TRBV29-1 to TRBJ2-1, with a weak D call TRBD2 (6 bases). The CDR3 extends over 12 amino acids. Germline CDR1 SQVTM, CDR2 ANQGSEA. Trimming removed 6 bases at V and 5 bases at J, with 11 bases between. The CDR3 loop is CSVTRTNNEQFF. Written as DNA, the CDR3 is TGCAGCGTGACTAGAACCAACAATGAGCAGTTCTTC.

A few counts support this clonotype. The genes are TRBV15 and TRBJ2-2; 12 nucleotides agree with TRBD2. The germline gives CDR1 LNHNV, CDR2 YYDKDF (reference sequence). J gave up 2 bases and V 2 bases, and 6 bases lay outside the gene matches. The CDR3 spans 18 residues. The CDR3 loop is CATSRPTSGSTNTGELFF. DNA of the CDR3: TGTGCCACCAGCAGACCGACTAGCGGGAGTACTAACACCGGGGAGCTGTTTTTT.

This clonotype showed up just a few times. The CDR3 loop reads CASSFVAGGLDNEQFF. The CDR3 nucleotides read TGTGCCAGCAGTTTCGTAGCGGGGGGGCTGGACAATGAGCAGTTCTTC. The gene calls are TRBV12-3 or TRBV12-4 and TRBJ2-1, with 11 positions matching TRBD2. Trimming at V came to 3 bases and at J to 5 bases, leaving 6 bases not matched to a gene. The CDR3 is 16 amino acids.

The chain uses TRBV12-3 or TRBV12-4 and TRBJ1-1; D gene unclear. Trimming shortened V by 5 bases and J by 7 bases, and 17 bases separated the two germline ends. The CDR3 contains 14 residues. The CDR3 spells CASSHITPDGEAFF. In DNA form, the CDR3 reads TGTGCCAGCAGTCACATAACACCCGATGGTGAAGCTTTCTTT.

This clonotype was seen at least ten times. The J gene is TRBJ2-5, the V gene TRBV18; TRBD1 agrees at 8 bases. With 8 bases clipped from V and 2 bases from J, the junction kept 7 bases outside the gene matches. Germline CDR1 KGHSH, CDR2 LQKENI. The CDR3 is 14 residues long. The CDR3 region is CASSPGTGQETQYF. The CDR3 nucleotides read TGTGCCAGCAGTCCAGGGACAGGTCAAGAGACCCAGTACTTC.

The rearrangement uses TRBV7-9 and TRBJ2-2; the D gene is possibly TRBD1 (6 bases). Germline loops: CDR1 SEHNR, CDR2 FQNEAQ (reference sequence). This CDR3 is built from 16 residues. V was pared by 5 bases and J by 1 base, with 14 bases between. CDR3 in amino acids: CASSNSQGQNTGELFF. In DNA form, the CDR3 reads TGTGCCAGCAGCAATTCTCAGGGGCAGAACACCGGGGAGCTGTTTTTT.

Only a few counts were recorded for this clonotype. V is TRBV7-9 and J is TRBJ2-4; a weak D match, TRBD1 (6 bases). With 5 bases removed from V and 0 bases from J, the gap between germline ends came to 8 bases. CDR1 and CDR2 from the germline V gene are SEHNR and FQNEAQ (reference sequence). The CDR3 runs to 14 residues. CDR3 bases: TGTGCCAGCAGCCCGGGACAAGCCAAAAACATTCAGTACTTC. Translating gives CASSPGQAKNIQYF. The full variable domain, in which reference TRBV7-9 and TRBJ2-4 provide the parts outside the CDR3, is DTGVSQNPRHKITKRGQNVTFRCDPISEHNRLYWYRQTLGQGPEFLTYFQNEAQLEKSRLLSDRFSAERPKGSFSTLEIQRTEQGDSAMYLCASSPGQAKNIQYFGAGTRLSVL.

V gene TRBV2 combines with J gene TRBJ2-1; 8 bases are shared with TRBD2. Germline V lookup: CDR1 SNHLY, CDR2 FYNNEI. Unmatched junction bases numbered 6, after V lost 7 bases and J lost 13 bases. This CDR3 is 11 amino acids long. CDR3 DNA sequence: TGTGCCAGCAAGAGCGGGAGCGTTCAGTTCTTC. Translation: CASKSGSVQFF.

This clonotype was picked up a small number of times. V is TRBV29-1 and J is TRBJ2-1; TRBD1 aligns across 8 bases. The CDR3 is 12 residues long. The V gene's germline CDR1 is SQVTM and CDR2 ANQGSEA. Trimming at V came to 7 bases and at J to 5 bases, leaving 4 bases not matched to a gene. Here the CDR3 reads CSAQGANNEQFF. CDR3 bases: TGCAGCGCGCAGGGGGCGAACAATGAGCAGTTCTTC.

The sample holds many counts of this clonotype. The V gene is TRBV7-2, the J gene TRBJ2-5; 10 nucleotides match TRBD2. The germline V gene has CDR1 SGHTA and CDR2 FQGNSA. The CDR3 sequence is 14 residues long. The trim removed 5 bases at V and 5 bases at J, leaving 5 bases unmatched. CDR3 bases: TGTGCCAGCAGCGGTTTTAGCGGGAGGGAGACCCAGTACTTC. As protein: CASSGFSGRETQYF. The full variable domain, rest sourced from reference TRBV7-2 and TRBJ2-5, is GAGVSQSPSNKVTEKGKDVELRCDPISGHTALYWYRQSLGQGLEFLIYFQGNSAPDKSGLPSDRFSAERTGGSVSTLTIQRTQQEDSAVYLCASSGFSGRETQYFGPGTRLLVL.

The CDR3 DNA reads as TGTGCCAGCGCTGTCCGCGACAGGGCAGGCAATGAGCAGTTCTTC. Its protein is CASAVRDRAGNEQFF. This chain joins TRBV6-1 and TRBJ2-1, with 7 positions matching TRBD1. J lost 6 bases, V lost 8 bases, and 13 bases had no gene match. The CDR3 covers 15 residues. CDR1 is MNHNS and CDR2 is SASEGT in the germline V gene.

V usage is TRBV29-1 and J usage is TRBJ2-7; 7 bases line up with TRBD1. With V trimmed by 4 bases and J by 4 bases, 10 bases remained unmatched. The CDR3 sequence is 14 residues long. Per the germline V gene, CDR1 is SQVTM and CDR2 is ANQGSEA. CDR3 amino acids: CSVVGVGGVYEQYF. The CDR3 bases are TGCAGCGTTGTAGGGGTAGGGGGCGTGTACGAGCAGTACTTC.